Listed here is a single T cell receptor (beta chain). Antigen unknown. This entry belongs to a study of cytomegalovirus exposure and HLA in healthy donors. Study-wide points: Presence/absence analyses supposed approximately even sequencing depth among donors.

The trim removed 5 bases at V and 7 bases at J, leaving 7 bases unmatched. Germline lookup yields CDR1 SGHTA and CDR2 FQGNSA. CDR3 length: 14 residues. This PCR relied on a set of 60 Vbeta primers and 13 Jbeta primers. Generated by immunoSEQ multiplex PCR, the TCRdb table keeps only in-frame clones and is missing some. Of about 190,000 clones listed, approximately 81% are singletons. Sequenced material: PBMCs. This TCR came from a man aged 50 to 59 in good health and CMV-seronegative. The genes are TRBV7-2 and TRBJ2-4, with 8 bases lining up with TRBD1. The CDR3 nucleotides are TGTGCCAGCAGCCCGGGACAGGTCCTCAACATTCAGTACTTC. Protein: CASSPGQVLNIQYF.